This T cell receptor beta chain was profiled in a study of T-cell reconstitution after alpha-beta-depleted transplantation in children. Unique molecular identifiers were built into the TCRbeta library. One entry per CDR3 protein, called by TCRdb with MiXCR from the PCR reads. This table holds hundreds of thousands of distinct CDR3 sequences, around 18% found once. The CDR3 contains 13 residues. Trimming at V came to 0 bases and at J to 6 bases, leaving 3 bases not matched to a gene. Per the germline V gene, CDR1 is SGHRS and CDR2 is YFSETQ. Source: PBMCs from the stem cell graft donor, taken from the stem cell graft. This clonotype originated in a human donor who donated a stem cell graft to a child with acute lymphoblastic leukemia. The chain links TRBV5-1 to TRBJ2-7, with 7 bases aligning to TRBD1. For the CDR3, the DNA is TGCGCCAGCAGCTTGGACCGGGACAGCGAGCAGTACTTC. It translates to CASSLDRDSEQYF.